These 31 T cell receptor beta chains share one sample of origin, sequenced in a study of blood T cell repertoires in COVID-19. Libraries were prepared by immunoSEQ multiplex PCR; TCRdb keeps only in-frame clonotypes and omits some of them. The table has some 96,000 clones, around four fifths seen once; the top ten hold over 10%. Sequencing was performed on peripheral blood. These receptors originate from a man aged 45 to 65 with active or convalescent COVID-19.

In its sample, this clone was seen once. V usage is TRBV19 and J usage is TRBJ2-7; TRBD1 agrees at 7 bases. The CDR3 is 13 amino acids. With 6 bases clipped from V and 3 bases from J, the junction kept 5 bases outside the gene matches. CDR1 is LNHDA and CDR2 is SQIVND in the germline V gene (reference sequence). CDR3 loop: CASSTRDSYEQYF. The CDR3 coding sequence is TGTGCCAGTAGCACCCGGGACAGCTACGAGCAGTACTTC.

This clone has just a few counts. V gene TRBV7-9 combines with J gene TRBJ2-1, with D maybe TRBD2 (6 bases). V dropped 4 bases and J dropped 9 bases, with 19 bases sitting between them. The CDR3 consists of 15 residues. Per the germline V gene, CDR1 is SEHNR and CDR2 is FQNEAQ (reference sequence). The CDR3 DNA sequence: TGTGCCAGCAGCTCTCTAGCGAGGGATGGTCGTGAGCAGTTCTTC. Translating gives CASSSLARDGREQFF.

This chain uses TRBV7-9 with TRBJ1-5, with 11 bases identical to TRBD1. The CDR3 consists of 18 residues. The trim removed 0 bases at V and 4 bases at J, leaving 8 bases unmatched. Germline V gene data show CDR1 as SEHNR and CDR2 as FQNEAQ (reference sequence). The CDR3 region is CASSLASPGQGGNQPQHF. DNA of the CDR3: TGTGCCAGCAGCTTAGCGAGTCCGGGACAGGGGGGGAATCAGCCCCAGCATTTT.

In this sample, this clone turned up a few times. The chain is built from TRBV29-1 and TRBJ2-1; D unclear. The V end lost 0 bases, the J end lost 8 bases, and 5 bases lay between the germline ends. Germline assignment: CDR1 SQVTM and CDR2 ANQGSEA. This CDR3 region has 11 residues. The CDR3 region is CSVEDFYEQFF. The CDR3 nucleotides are TGCAGCGTTGAAGATTTCTATGAGCAGTTCTTC.

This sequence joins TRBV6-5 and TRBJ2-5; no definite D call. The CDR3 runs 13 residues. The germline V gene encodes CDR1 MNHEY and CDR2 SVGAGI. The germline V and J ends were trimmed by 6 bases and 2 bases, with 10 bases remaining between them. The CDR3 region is CASRVELQETQYF. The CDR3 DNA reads TGTGCCAGCAGGGTTGAGCTACAAGAGACCCAGTACTTC.

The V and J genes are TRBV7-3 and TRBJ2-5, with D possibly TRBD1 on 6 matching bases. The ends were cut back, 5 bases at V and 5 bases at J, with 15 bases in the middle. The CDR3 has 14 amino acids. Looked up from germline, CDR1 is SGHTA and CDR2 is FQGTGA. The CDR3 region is CASSPQGHRETQYF. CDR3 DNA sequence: TGTGCCAGCAGCCCACAGGGTCACCGGGAGACCCAGTACTTC.

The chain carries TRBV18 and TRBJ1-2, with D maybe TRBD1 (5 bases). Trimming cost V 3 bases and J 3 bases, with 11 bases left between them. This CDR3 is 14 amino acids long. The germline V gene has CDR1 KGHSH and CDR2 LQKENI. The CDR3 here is CASSPEQAYYGYTF. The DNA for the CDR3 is TGTGCCAGCTCACCGGAACAGGCCTACTATGGCTACACCTTC.

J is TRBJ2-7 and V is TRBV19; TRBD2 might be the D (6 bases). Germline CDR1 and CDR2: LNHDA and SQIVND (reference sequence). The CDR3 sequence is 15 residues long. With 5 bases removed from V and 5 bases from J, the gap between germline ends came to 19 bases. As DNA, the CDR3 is TGTGCCAGTAGTCCCCGGGACTCTAATCTTGACGAGCAGTACTTC. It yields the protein CASSPRDSNLDEQYF.

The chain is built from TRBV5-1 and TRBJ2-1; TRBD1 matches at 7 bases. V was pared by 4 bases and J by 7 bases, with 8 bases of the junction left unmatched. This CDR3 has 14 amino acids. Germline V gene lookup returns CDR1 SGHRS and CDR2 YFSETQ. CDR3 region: CASSLFDRANEQFF. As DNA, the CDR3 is TGCGCCAGCAGCCTCTTTGACAGGGCGAATGAGCAGTTCTTC.

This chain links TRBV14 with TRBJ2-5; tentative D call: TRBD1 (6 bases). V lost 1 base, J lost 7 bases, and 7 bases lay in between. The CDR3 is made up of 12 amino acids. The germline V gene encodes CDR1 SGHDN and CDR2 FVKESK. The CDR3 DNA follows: TGTGCCAGCAGCCAAGGCAGGGGGACCCAGTACTTC. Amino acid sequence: CASSQGRGTQYF.

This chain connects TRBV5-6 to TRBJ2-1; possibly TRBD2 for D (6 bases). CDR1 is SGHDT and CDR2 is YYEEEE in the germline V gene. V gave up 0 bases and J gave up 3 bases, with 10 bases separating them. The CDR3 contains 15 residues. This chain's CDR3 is CASSLVAVLYNEQFF. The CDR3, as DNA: TGTGCCAGCAGCTTGGTAGCGGTACTCTACAATGAGCAGTTCTTC.

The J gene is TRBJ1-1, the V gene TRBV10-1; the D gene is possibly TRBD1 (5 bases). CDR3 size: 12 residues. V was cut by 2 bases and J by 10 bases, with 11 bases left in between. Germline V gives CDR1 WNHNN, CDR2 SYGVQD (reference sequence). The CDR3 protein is CASSEGGSGAFF. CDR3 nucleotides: TGCGCCAGCAGTGAGGGGGGGTCGGGAGCTTTCTTT.

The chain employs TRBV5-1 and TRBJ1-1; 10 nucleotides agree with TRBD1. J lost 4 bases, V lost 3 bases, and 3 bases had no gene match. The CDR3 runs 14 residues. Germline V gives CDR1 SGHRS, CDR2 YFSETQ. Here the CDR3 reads CASSSTGGLTEAFF. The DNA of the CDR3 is TGCGCCAGCAGCTCGACAGGGGGCCTCACTGAAGCTTTCTTT.

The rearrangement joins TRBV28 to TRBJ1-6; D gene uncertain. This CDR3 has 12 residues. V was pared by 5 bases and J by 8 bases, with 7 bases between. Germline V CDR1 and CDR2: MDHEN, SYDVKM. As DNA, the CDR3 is TGTGCCAGCAGTAACACCGATTCACCCCTCCACTTT. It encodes CASSNTDSPLHF. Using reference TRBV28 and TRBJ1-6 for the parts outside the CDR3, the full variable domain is DVKVTQSSRYLVKRTGEKVFLECVQDMDHENMFWYRQDPGLGLRLIYFSYDVKMKEKGDIPEGYSVSREKKERFSLILESASTNQTSMYLCASSNTDSPLHFGNGTRLTVT.

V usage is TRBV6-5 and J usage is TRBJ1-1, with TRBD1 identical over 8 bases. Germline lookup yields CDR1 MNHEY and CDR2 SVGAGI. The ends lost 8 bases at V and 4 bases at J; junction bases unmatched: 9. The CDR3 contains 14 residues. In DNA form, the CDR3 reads TGTGCCAGCGGGGACAGGATCATAGGCACTGAAGCTTTCTTT. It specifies CASGDRIIGTEAFF.

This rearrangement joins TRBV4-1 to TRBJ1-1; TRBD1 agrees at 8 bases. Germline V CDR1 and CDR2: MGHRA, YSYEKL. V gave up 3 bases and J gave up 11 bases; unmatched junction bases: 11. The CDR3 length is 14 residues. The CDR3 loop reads CASSQFTDRVVAFF. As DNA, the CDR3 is TGCGCCAGCAGCCAGTTTACGGACAGGGTCGTCGCTTTCTTT.

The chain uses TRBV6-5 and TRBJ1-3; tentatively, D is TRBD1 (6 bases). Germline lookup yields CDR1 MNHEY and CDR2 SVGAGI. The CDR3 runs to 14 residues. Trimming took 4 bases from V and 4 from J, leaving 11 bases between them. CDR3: CASSSGVSGNTIYF. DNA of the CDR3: TGTGCCAGCAGTTCAGGGGTGAGCGGAAACACCATATATTTT.

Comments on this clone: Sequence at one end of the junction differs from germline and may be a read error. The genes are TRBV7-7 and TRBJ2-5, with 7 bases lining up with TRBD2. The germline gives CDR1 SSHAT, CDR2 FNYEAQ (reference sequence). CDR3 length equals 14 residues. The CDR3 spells CASSPLAAQETQYF. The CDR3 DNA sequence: TGTGCTAGCAGCCCTCTAGCGGCCCAAGAGACCCAGTACTTC.

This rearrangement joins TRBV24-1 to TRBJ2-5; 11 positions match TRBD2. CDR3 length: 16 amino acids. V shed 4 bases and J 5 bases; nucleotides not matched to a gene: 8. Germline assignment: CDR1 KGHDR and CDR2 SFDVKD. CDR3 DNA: TGTGCCACCAGTGAGGCTAGCGGGAGGAGTCTGGAGACCCAGTACTTC. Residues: CATSEASGRSLETQYF.

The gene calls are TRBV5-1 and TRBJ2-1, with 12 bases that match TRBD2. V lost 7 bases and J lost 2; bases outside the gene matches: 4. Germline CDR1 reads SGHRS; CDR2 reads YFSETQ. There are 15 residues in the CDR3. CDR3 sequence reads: CASLRTSGAYNEQFF. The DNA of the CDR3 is TGCGCCAGCCTACGGACTAGCGGGGCCTACAATGAGCAGTTCTTC.

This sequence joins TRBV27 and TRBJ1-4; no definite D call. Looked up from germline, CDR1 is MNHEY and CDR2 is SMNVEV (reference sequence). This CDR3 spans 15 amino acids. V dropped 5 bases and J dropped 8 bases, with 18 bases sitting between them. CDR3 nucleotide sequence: TGTGCCAGCAGTCCGGATAATGGGAGGTCGGAAAAACTGTTTTTT. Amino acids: CASSPDNGRSEKLFF.

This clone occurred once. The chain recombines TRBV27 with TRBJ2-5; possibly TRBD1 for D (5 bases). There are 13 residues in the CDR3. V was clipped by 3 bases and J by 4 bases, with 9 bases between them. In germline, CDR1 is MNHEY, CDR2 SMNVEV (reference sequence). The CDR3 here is CASSFQGLETQYF. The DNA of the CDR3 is TGTGCCAGCAGTTTTCAGGGTTTAGAGACCCAGTACTTC.

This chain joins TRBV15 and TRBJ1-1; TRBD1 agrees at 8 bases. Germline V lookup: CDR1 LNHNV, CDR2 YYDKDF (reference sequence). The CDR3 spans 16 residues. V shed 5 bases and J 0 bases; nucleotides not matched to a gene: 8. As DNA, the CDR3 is TGTGCCACCAGCCAAGGAGAGGACAGGGTGAACACTGAAGCTTTCTTT. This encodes CATSQGEDRVNTEAFF.

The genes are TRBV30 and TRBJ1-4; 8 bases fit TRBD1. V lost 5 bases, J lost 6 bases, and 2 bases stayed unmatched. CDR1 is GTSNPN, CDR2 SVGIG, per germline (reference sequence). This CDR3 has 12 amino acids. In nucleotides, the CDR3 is TGTGCCTGGGAGGACAGGGATGAAAAACTGTTTTTT. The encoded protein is CAWEDRDEKLFF.

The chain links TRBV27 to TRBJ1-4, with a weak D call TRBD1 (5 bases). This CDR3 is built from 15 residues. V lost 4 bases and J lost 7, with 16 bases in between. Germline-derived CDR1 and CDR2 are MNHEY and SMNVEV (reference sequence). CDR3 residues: CASSSRRGSAEKLFF. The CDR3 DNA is TGTGCCAGCAGTTCCCGTCGGGGGTCCGCTGAAAAACTGTTTTTT.

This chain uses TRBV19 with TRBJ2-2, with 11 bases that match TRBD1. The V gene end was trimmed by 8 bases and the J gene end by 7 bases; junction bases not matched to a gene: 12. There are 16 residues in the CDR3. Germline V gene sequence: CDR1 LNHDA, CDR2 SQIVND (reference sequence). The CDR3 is CASFSRTGGASGELFF. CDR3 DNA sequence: TGTGCCAGTTTTTCTAGGACAGGGGGCGCGAGCGGGGAGCTGTTTTTT.

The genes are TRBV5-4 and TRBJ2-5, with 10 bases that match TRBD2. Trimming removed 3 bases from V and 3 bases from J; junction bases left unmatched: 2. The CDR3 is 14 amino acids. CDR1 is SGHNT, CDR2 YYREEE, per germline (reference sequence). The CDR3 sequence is CASSSGLAEETQYF. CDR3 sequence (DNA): TGTGCCAGCAGCTCAGGACTAGCGGAAGAGACCCAGTACTTC.

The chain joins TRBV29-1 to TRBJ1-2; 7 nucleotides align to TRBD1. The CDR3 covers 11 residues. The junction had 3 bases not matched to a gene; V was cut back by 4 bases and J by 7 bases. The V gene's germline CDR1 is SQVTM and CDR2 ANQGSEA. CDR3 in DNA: TGCAGCGTTGTTTCAGGGGGTGGCTACACCTTC. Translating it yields CSVVSGGGYTF.

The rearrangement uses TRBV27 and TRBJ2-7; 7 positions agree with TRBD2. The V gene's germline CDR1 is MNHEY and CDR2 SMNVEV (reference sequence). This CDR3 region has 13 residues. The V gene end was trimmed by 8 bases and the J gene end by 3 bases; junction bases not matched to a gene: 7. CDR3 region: CASVTGGVYEQYF. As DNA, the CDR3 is TGTGCCAGCGTAACTGGGGGGGTCTACGAGCAGTACTTC.

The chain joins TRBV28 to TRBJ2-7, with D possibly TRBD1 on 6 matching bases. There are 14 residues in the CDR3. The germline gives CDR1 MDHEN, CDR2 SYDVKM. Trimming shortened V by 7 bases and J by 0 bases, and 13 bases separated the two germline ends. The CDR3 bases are TGTGCCAGCACCTTGCAGGGGAACTCCTACGAGCAGTACTTC. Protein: CASTLQGNSYEQYF. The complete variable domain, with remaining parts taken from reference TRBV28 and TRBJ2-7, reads DVKVTQSSRYLVKRTGEKVFLECVQDMDHENMFWYRQDPGLGLRLIYFSYDVKMKEKGDIPEGYSVSREKKERFSLILESASTNQTSMYLCASTLQGNSYEQYFGPGTRLTVT.

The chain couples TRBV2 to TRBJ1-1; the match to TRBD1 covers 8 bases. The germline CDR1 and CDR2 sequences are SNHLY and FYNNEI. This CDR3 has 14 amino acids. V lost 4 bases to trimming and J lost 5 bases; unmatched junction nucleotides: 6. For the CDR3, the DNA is TGTGCCAGCAGTGCGCAGGGGGCGGCTACTGAAGCTTTCTTT. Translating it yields CASSAQGAATEAFF. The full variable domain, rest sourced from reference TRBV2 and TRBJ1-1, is EPEVTQTPSHQVTQMGQEVILRCVPISNHLYFYWYRQILGQKVEFLVSFYNNEISEKSEIFDDQFSVERPDGSNFTLKIRSTKLEDSAMYFCASSAQGAATEAFFGQGTRLTVV.